This T cell receptor beta chain derives from a study of blood T cell repertoires in COVID-19. Overall study context: T cells, B-cell-depleted T cells, or PBMCs provided the cDNA or gDNA that served as material.

Under the authors' procedure: Reference gene primer amplification yielded estimated nucleated cell counts. The table came from immunoSEQ multiplex PCR; TCRdb's copy has only in-frame clones and leaves some out. V and J calls plus clone size are reproduced from that table; the DNA served to infer D and trimming. The sample includes about 320,000 clones, more than 70% seen only once; the top ten take about 6.8%. The CDR3 has 18 amino acids. Germline V gene data show CDR1 as LNHDA and CDR2 as SQIVND (reference sequence). V lost 7 bases and J lost 3; bases outside the gene matches: 15. Sample: peripheral blood. The chain carries TRBV19 and TRBJ1-2; 12 bases align to TRBD1. The TCR originated in a man aged 18 to 29 who had recovered from COVID-19. CDR3 sequence reads: CASTPAPGQGAMDYGYTF. CDR3 DNA: TGTGCCAGTACTCCTGCCCCGGGACAGGGGGCGATGGACTATGGCTACACCTTC. Full variable domain (outside the CDR3, taken from reference TRBV19 and TRBJ1-2): DGGITQSPKYLFRKEGQNVTLSCEQNLNHDAMYWYRQDPGQGLRLIYYSQIVNDFQKGDIAEGYSVSREKKESFPLTVTSAQKNPTAFYLCASTPAPGQGAMDYGYTFGSGTRLTVV.